These 15 T cell receptor beta chains were sequenced from one sample in a study of T cell repertoires in cytomegalovirus infection. TCRdb ran MiXCR on the reads and lists one entry per CDR3 protein. The repertoire holds 450,000 to 650,000 distinct CDR3 sequences, with about a quarter as singletons. Sequencing was carried out using PBMCs. The source is a human donor in good health (CMV status not recorded). Some clones in this sample may be carry-over from other donors' samples.

In its sample, this clonotype was seen many times. The chain joins TRBV7-2 to TRBJ2-5; D not resolved. V was clipped by 4 bases and J by 1 base, with 7 bases between them. The CDR3 covers 13 residues. Germline lookup yields CDR1 SGHTA and CDR2 FQGNSA. In DNA form, the CDR3 reads TGTGCCAGCAGCTCCGGTCGCCAAGAGACCCAGTACTTC. This codes for CASSSGRQETQYF.

The rearrangement links TRBV27 to TRBJ1-4, with 7 bases fitting TRBD1. CDR3 length equals 16 residues. Germline CDR1 and CDR2: MNHEY and SMNVEV (reference sequence). Losses at the gene ends were 5 bases for V and 5 bases for J; bases not matched to a gene: 11. In DNA, the CDR3 is TGTGCCAGCAGTACTTCACGGACAGGACCGAATGAAAAACTGTTTTTT. Translating gives CASSTSRTGPNEKLFF.

This clonotype has only a few counts. The rearrangement links TRBV6-6 to TRBJ2-7, with D tentatively TRBD2 (5 bases). Trimming took 5 bases from V and 2 from J, leaving 19 bases between them. Germline V gene data show CDR1 as MNHNY and CDR2 as SVGAGI (reference sequence). CDR3 length: 16 residues. The CDR3 reads CASSDYGITRTYEQYF. The CDR3 DNA sequence: TGTGCCAGCAGTGACTACGGGATCACGAGGACCTACGAGCAGTACTTC.

This chain joins TRBV18 and TRBJ2-5; maybe TRBD2 (6 bases). Germline V lookup: CDR1 KGHSH, CDR2 LQKENI. The ends were cut back, 3 bases at V and 4 bases at J, with 12 bases in the middle. The CDR3 sequence is 14 residues long. CDR3 DNA: TGTGCCAGCTCACCGCGGGGTATCCGAGAGACCCAGTACTTC. As protein: CASSPRGIRETQYF.

This chain joins TRBV29-1 and TRBJ2-5; D may be TRBD2 (6 bases). This CDR3 has 17 amino acids. V was cut by 6 bases and J by 5 bases, with 28 bases left in between. The germline V gene encodes CDR1 SQVTM and CDR2 ANQGSEA. The CDR3 is CSVYGGVEWRDWETQYF. As DNA, the CDR3 is TGCAGCGTCTATGGCGGGGTTGAGTGGCGGGATTGGGAGACCCAGTACTTC.

The V gene is TRBV11-2, the J gene TRBJ2-1; TRBD1 might be the D (5 bases). The germline V gene encodes CDR1 SGHAT and CDR2 FQNNGV. Trimming pared 6 bases from V and 8 bases from J, leaving 20 bases between. This CDR3 is 15 amino acids long. Here the CDR3 reads CASSKDPQGSDEQFF. Here the CDR3 DNA reads TGTGCCAGCAGTAAAGACCCCCAGGGATCCGATGAGCAGTTCTTC.

This clonotype has a handful of counts. The V and J genes are TRBV12-5 and TRBJ2-5; either TRBD1 or TRBD2 may fit D (5 bases each). The V gene's germline CDR1 is LGHNT and CDR2 FRNRAP. V lost 10 bases and J lost 0, with 12 bases in between. The CDR3 loop spans 13 amino acids. The CDR3 sequence is CANPEGYQETQYF. Here the CDR3 DNA reads TGTGCTAATCCCGAGGGGTACCAAGAGACCCAGTACTTC. The whole variable domain, filled in from reference TRBV12-5 and TRBJ2-5, reads DARVTQTPRHKVTEMGQEVTMRCQPILGHNTVFWYRQTMMQGLELLAYFRNRAPLDDSGMPKDRFSAEMPDATLATLKIQPSEPRDSAVYFCANPEGYQETQYFGPGTRLLVL.

The chain links TRBV5-1 to TRBJ1-2; the D gene is possibly TRBD1 (6 bases). Trimming took 3 bases from V and 8 from J, leaving 17 bases between them. From germline, CDR1 is SGHRS and CDR2 YFSETQ. The CDR3 extends over 14 amino acids. The CDR3 coding sequence is TGCGCCAGCAGCTGGGGGGCCTTAGGGGACGGCTACACCTTC. Amino acid sequence: CASSWGALGDGYTF.

The table lists this clonotype with many counts. The rearrangement links TRBV7-2 to TRBJ2-5; 11 bases map to TRBD2. This CDR3 has 18 residues. The germline gives CDR1 SGHTA, CDR2 FQGNSA. The V gene end was trimmed by 4 bases and the J gene end by 5 bases; junction bases not matched to a gene: 15. CDR3 protein: CASSSIRSSGRAWETQYF. CDR3 DNA: TGTGCCAGCAGCTCCATTCGGAGTAGCGGGAGGGCGTGGGAGACCCAGTACTTC.

The chain has TRBV5-1 and TRBJ2-1; D unresolved. The CDR3 is 14 amino acids. The V end lost 0 bases, the J end lost 6 bases, and 10 bases lay between the germline ends. Germline V gene sequence: CDR1 SGHRS, CDR2 YFSETQ. The DNA for the CDR3 is TGCGCCAGCAGCTTGGGGGCCTTAGGCAATGAGCAGTTCTTC. Amino acid sequence: CASSLGALGNEQFF.

Ten or more counts support this clonotype. The chain employs TRBV7-3 and TRBJ1-2; 7 bases map to TRBD1. The V and J ends lost 0 bases and 2 bases, in that order; junction bases with no gene match: 6. The CDR3 extends over 16 amino acids. Per germline, CDR1 SGHTA and CDR2 FQGTGA. The CDR3 reads CASSLTGMTGNYGYTF. The DNA of the CDR3 is TGTGCCAGCAGCTTAACGGGGATGACAGGGAACTATGGCTACACCTTC.

Turning to this clonotype: Relative to the germline gene, one junction end is altered; a read error may explain this. The rearrangement links TRBV30 to TRBJ1-5, with D perhaps TRBD1 (5 bases). CDR1 and CDR2 (germline): GTSNPN, SVGIG (reference sequence). The CDR3 extends over 14 amino acids. DNA for the CDR3: TGTGCCTGGAGTCAGGGAGGAGGCAATCATCCCCAGCATTTT. Its translation is CAWSQGGGNHPQHF.

This clonotype showed up just once. The chain carries TRBV18 and TRBJ1-1; D is unclear. CDR3 length: 14 amino acids. From germline, CDR1 is KGHSH and CDR2 LQKENI. Trimming cost V 6 bases and J 7 bases, with 18 bases left between them. CDR3 region: CASSYREDDHEAFF. The CDR3 region has the DNA TGTGCCAGCTCGTACCGGGAAGACGACCATGAAGCTTTCTTT. Based on the CDR3 plus reference TRBV18 and TRBJ1-1, the full variable domain is NAGVMQNPRHLVRRRGQEARLRCSPMKGHSHVYWYRQLPEEGLKFMVYLQKENIIDESGMPKERFSAEFPKEGPSILRIQQVVRGDSAAYFCASSYREDDHEAFFGQGTRLTVV.

The table lists this clonotype with many counts. V is TRBV6-2 or TRBV6-3 and J is TRBJ2-1, with 14 bases identical to TRBD2. CDR1 is MNHEY, CDR2 SVGEGT, per germline. The length of the CDR3 is 13 residues. Trimming removed 8 bases from V and 6 bases from J; junction bases left unmatched: 0. CDR3 DNA sequence: TGTGCCAGCGGACTAGCGGGAGGCAATGAGCAGTTCTTC. It codes for CASGLAGGNEQFF.

This clonotype occurred many times. The rearrangement uses TRBV7-2 and TRBJ2-1; 9 bases align to TRBD2. CDR3 size: 15 residues. Germline-derived CDR1 and CDR2 are SGHTA and FQGNSA. V gave up 5 bases and J gave up 6 bases; unmatched junction bases: 8. CDR3 region: CASSPREGPLNEQFF. The CDR3 DNA reads as TGTGCCAGCAGCCCGCGGGAGGGCCCCCTCAATGAGCAGTTCTTC. Full variable domain (outside the CDR3, taken from reference TRBV7-2 and TRBJ2-1): GAGVSQSPSNKVTEKGKDVELRCDPISGHTALYWYRQSLGQGLEFLIYFQGNSAPDKSGLPSDRFSAERTGGSVSTLTIQRTQQEDSAVYLCASSPREGPLNEQFFGPGTRLTVL.